Below are 27 T cell receptor beta chains sequenced from a single sample in a study of blood T cells in healthy people across ages. Through a sample-barcoded 5' primer and a J-beta primer mix, a second PCR was run for roughly 6 to 11 cycles. Using its own MiXCR run on the 5' RACE reads, TCRdb lists one record per CDR3 protein. The sample has around 1,700,000 distinct CDR3 sequences; under 30% are singletons. Sequences were obtained from blood. The receptors were sampled from a woman aged 25 to 39 in good health.

A few counts support this clonotype. This chain links TRBV21-1 with TRBJ1-1; the tabulated D call, TRBD1, remains unverified against the DNA. TRBV21-1 is a listed pseudogene. The CDR3 covers 17 residues. The CDR3 coding sequence is TGTGCCAGCAGCAAACGAGGCCAGGGAGCCTATTTTTTTTCAGCTTTCTTT. Residues: CASSKRGQGAYFFSAFF.

The chain employs TRBV6-2 or TRBV6-3 and TRBJ2-7; D ambiguous. The germline V gene has CDR1 MNHEY and CDR2 SVGEGT. The CDR3 has 14 amino acids. V was cut by 4 bases and J by 1 base, with 11 bases left in between. The CDR3 region has the DNA TGTGCCAGCAGTTCCTCGGACGGTTCCTACGAGCAGTACTTC. Its protein product is CASSSSDGSYEQYF.

This clonotype was seen more than once but under ten times. The chain couples TRBV28 to TRBJ2-7; 11 bases match TRBD1. The V and J ends lost 5 bases and 4 bases, in that order; junction bases with no gene match: 7. The germline CDR1 and CDR2 sequences are MDHEN and SYDVKM. There are 15 residues in the CDR3. The CDR3 protein is CASSPGDRGKYEQYF. CDR3 sequence (DNA): TGTGCCAGCAGTCCCGGGGACAGGGGGAAATACGAGCAGTACTTC.

This sequence joins TRBV7-3 and TRBJ2-3; no firm D call. Per the germline V gene, CDR1 is SGHTA and CDR2 is FQGTGA. CDR3 length equals 14 residues. Trimming stripped 3 bases from V and 0 bases from J, with 7 bases between. CDR3 nucleotides: TGTGCCAGCAGCTTCATGTCTAGCACAGATACGCAGTATTTT. It specifies CASSFMSSTDTQYF.

V usage is TRBV6-6 and J usage is TRBJ1-4; D is perhaps TRBD1 (5 bases). The CDR3 totals 14 residues. Germline CDR1 reads MNHNY; CDR2 reads SVGAGI (reference sequence). Trimming left V 7 bases short and J 3 bases short, with 12 bases between. The chain's CDR3 is CASIGSRANEKLFF. The CDR3 nucleotides are TGTGCCAGCATCGGAAGCAGGGCTAATGAAAAACTGTTTTTT.

The chain is built from TRBV7-2 and TRBJ2-1, with a tentative D call TRBD2 (5 bases). The CDR3 covers 14 residues. The germline V and J ends were trimmed by 4 bases and 10 bases, with 17 bases remaining between them. Germline assignment: CDR1 SGHTA and CDR2 FQGNSA. Written as DNA, the CDR3 is TGTGCCAGCAGCTCTGGACTGGGGAGAGGCGAGCAGTTCTTC. Translation: CASSSGLGRGEQFF.

With regard to this clonotype: A much larger clone is a single base away; this may be a read error. The chain carries TRBV20-1 and TRBJ2-1; 7 nucleotides match TRBD2. This CDR3 comprises 15 residues. Germline CDR1 DFQATT, CDR2 SNEGSKA (reference sequence). J was trimmed by 9 bases and V by 5 bases; bases with no gene match: 16. CDR3 DNA: TGCAGTGCTGTGTTCCTAACGGGGGGAAAGGGTGAGCAGTTCTTC. Residues: CSAVFLTGGKGEQFF.

Remarks on this clonotype: A single base separates this from a much larger clone, so it may be a read error. J is TRBJ2-7 and V is TRBV29-1; a weak D match, TRBD1 (6 bases). The CDR3 is 12 amino acids. Per the germline V gene, CDR1 is SQVTM and CDR2 is ANQGSEA. The CDR3 region has the DNA TGCAGCGTTGACCAGGGGTCCTACGTGCAGTACTTC. It translates to CSVDQGSYVQYF.

The V gene is TRBV9, the J gene TRBJ2-1; the D gene is possibly TRBD2 (5 bases). The V gene lost 0 bases and the J gene lost 0 bases, with 7 bases spanning the gap. CDR3 length: 15 residues. Germline CDR1 and CDR2: SGDLS and YYNGEE. The CDR3 reads CASSVDGDSYNEQFF. The CDR3 coding sequence is TGTGCCAGCAGCGTAGACGGGGACTCCTACAATGAGCAGTTCTTC.

This clonotype was counted only a few times. V and J are TRBV7-2 and TRBJ2-5; TRBD1 agrees at 7 bases. J was trimmed by 2 bases and V by 2 bases; bases with no gene match: 5. The germline CDR1 and CDR2 sequences are SGHTA and FQGNSA. The CDR3 totals 15 residues. The chain's CDR3 is CASSLRGLIQETQYF. The CDR3 nucleotides read TGTGCCAGCAGCTTAAGGGGGCTTATTCAAGAGACCCAGTACTTC.

This clonotype occurred a few times. The chain recombines TRBV20-1 with TRBJ2-3; TRBD2 might be the D (6 bases). Germline CDR1 is DFQATT and CDR2 is SNEGSKA (reference sequence). The CDR3 has 15 residues. The germline V and J ends were trimmed by 3 bases and 4 bases, with 17 bases remaining between them. CDR3 residues: CSARSWRGGPDTQYF. In DNA, the CDR3 is TGCAGTGCTAGGTCCTGGCGGGGTGGTCCAGATACGCAGTATTTT.

The V and J genes are TRBV27 and TRBJ2-6; TRBD1 is a possible D gene (6 bases). V shed 4 bases and J shed 0 bases, with 19 bases lying between them. This CDR3 region has 19 residues. The germline V gene encodes CDR1 MNHEY and CDR2 SMNVEV (reference sequence). DNA for the CDR3: TGTGCCAGCAGTTCCAGGACAGTGATGGGATTCTCTGGGGCCAACGTCCTGACTTTC. It specifies CASSSRTVMGFSGANVLTF.

Note on this clonotype: One end of the junction fails to match germline, which may point to a read error. The chain carries TRBV19 and TRBJ2-3; a weak D match, TRBD2 (5 bases). Germline loops: CDR1 LNHDA, CDR2 SQIVND (reference sequence). The CDR3 has 13 amino acids. The CDR3 DNA is TGTGCCAATAGTATCCGGGGAACAGATACGCAGTATTTT. It is translated as CANSIRGTDTQYF.

This chain uses TRBV6-2 or TRBV6-3 with TRBJ1-5; 12 bases line up with TRBD1. Germline loops: CDR1 MNHEY, CDR2 SVGEGT. The CDR3 contains 17 residues. V lost 4 bases, J lost 8 bases, and 12 bases stayed unmatched. This CDR3 reads CASSSDRDRGLLEPQHF. The CDR3 nucleotides are TGTGCCAGCAGTTCGGACCGGGACAGGGGGCTCTTGGAGCCCCAGCATTTT.

This clonotype showed up just a few times. V gene TRBV15 combines with J gene TRBJ2-4; D is possibly TRBD2 (6 bases). Trimming cost V 0 bases and J 0 bases, with 15 bases left between them. The CDR3 has 18 amino acids. Germline V gene data show CDR1 as LNHNV and CDR2 as YYDKDF (reference sequence). This CDR3 reads CATSRDRLANIAKNIQYF. CDR3 in DNA: TGTGCCACCAGCAGAGATCGGCTAGCGAATATAGCCAAAAACATTCAGTACTTC.

This clonotype was seen more than once but under ten times. The genes are TRBV7-3 and TRBJ2-3; the D gene could be TRBD1 or TRBD2 (5 bases each). The length of the CDR3 is 23 residues. Germline lookup yields CDR1 SGHTA and CDR2 FQGTGA. The V and J ends lost 2 bases and 1 base respectively, with 34 bases between them. The CDR3 region has the DNA TGTGCCAGCAGCTTAGGCCCCTTGGGGGAGCCGTCCGCATTATATCGGGGCACAGATACGCAGTATTTT. Amino acid sequence: CASSLGPLGEPSALYRGTDTQYF.

V and J are TRBV7-2 and TRBJ1-5; D remains unclear. The germline V gene has CDR1 SGHTA and CDR2 FQGNSA. The CDR3 loop spans 15 amino acids. V was trimmed by 1 base and J by 4 bases, leaving 11 bases between them. CDR3 coding DNA: TGTGCCAGCAGCTTAGAGGCGGTGGGGAATCAGCCCCAGCATTTT. Its protein is CASSLEAVGNQPQHF. Supplemented by reference TRBV7-2 and TRBJ1-5, the full variable domain reads GAGVSQSPSNKVTEKGKDVELRCDPISGHTALYWYRQSLGQGLEFLIYFQGNSAPDKSGLPSDRFSAERTGGSVSTLTIQRTQQEDSAVYLCASSLEAVGNQPQHFGDGTRLSIL.

V is TRBV20-1 and J is TRBJ2-2; 8 bases map to TRBD2. Germline V gene lookup returns CDR1 DFQATT and CDR2 SNEGSKA (reference sequence). The V segment lost 1 base and the J segment 2 bases; nucleotides outside the gene matches: 3. There are 15 residues in the CDR3. The CDR3 region has the DNA TGCAGTGCTAGAGGGCGGGGGGCCAACACCGGGGAGCTGTTTTTT. This translates into CSARGRGANTGELFF.

In this sample, this clonotype turned up a few times. The chain carries TRBV29-1 and TRBJ1-5; no clear D gene. CDR1 SQVTM and CDR2 ANQGSEA come from the germline V gene. The V end was cut by 4 bases, the J end by 1 base, with 5 bases between. This CDR3 has 12 residues. The CDR3 sequence is CSVAASNQPQHF. The CDR3 bases are TGCAGCGTTGCGGCGAGCAATCAGCCCCAGCATTTT.

This chain connects TRBV2 to TRBJ1-2, with no clear D. Trimming removed 6 bases from V and 6 bases from J, with 5 bases in between. This CDR3 contains 10 residues. The germline V gene has CDR1 SNHLY and CDR2 FYNNEI. CDR3 sequence (DNA): TGTGCCAGCAGGATGAATGGCTACACCTTC. Translation: CASRMNGYTF.

The chain joins TRBV11-2 to TRBJ2-3; 10 nucleotides line up with TRBD2. Germline assignment: CDR1 SGHAT and CDR2 FQNNGV. This CDR3 is 20 amino acids long. V dropped 0 bases and J dropped 2; count of bases not matched to a gene: 14. The CDR3 loop is CASSLDEFLSSGGPTDTQYF. Here the CDR3 DNA reads TGTGCCAGCAGCTTAGATGAATTTCTCTCTAGCGGGGGTCCCACAGATACGCAGTATTTT.

DNA for the CDR3: TGTGCCAGCAGCTTGAGTGGTTCTGGGGTCGAGCAGTACTTC. This gives the protein CASSLSGSGVEQYF. The chain uses TRBV5-4 and TRBJ2-4; D is undetermined. The J call may not be correct, given that the DNA end is closer to TRBJ2-7. Per germline, CDR1 SGHNT and CDR2 YYREEE (reference sequence). The CDR3 is 14 amino acids.

This clonotype has just a few counts. The chain recombines TRBV7-9 with TRBJ2-5; D may be TRBD1 (6 bases). V lost 5 bases and J lost 5, with 15 bases in between. The length of the CDR3 is 14 residues. In germline, CDR1 is SEHNR, CDR2 FQNEAQ (reference sequence). CDR3 sequence reads: CASSPGQTGETQYF. The CDR3 DNA reads as TGTGCCAGCAGCCCCGGACAGACGGGGGAGACCCAGTACTTC.

The table lists this clonotype with many counts. This chain links TRBV29-1 with TRBJ2-7; the match to TRBD2 covers 7 bases. Germline CDR1 and CDR2: SQVTM and ANQGSEA. V lost 6 bases and J lost 2; bases outside the gene matches: 7. The CDR3 sequence is 13 residues long. The CDR3 nucleotides are TGCAGCGTGGAGATGGCGGGAGCCTACGAGCAGTACTTC. This codes for CSVEMAGAYEQYF.

This clonotype turned up a few times. The chain carries TRBV7-2 and TRBJ1-6, with D possibly TRBD1 on 5 matching bases. Germline CDR1 SGHTA, CDR2 FQGNSA. The V gene lost 11 bases and the J gene lost 2 bases, with 13 bases spanning the gap. The CDR3 sequence is 14 residues long. The CDR3 nucleotides are TGTGCCTTTCTTGACAGCGCCTATAATTCACCCCTCCACTTT. Amino acids: CAFLDSAYNSPLHF.

This clonotype was observed many times. The V and J genes are TRBV11-2 and TRBJ2-7; 7 bases line up with TRBD1. Losses at the gene ends were 5 bases for V and 4 bases for J; bases not matched to a gene: 11. Germline V gene lookup returns CDR1 SGHAT and CDR2 FQNNGV. CDR3 length: 15 residues. CDR3 DNA sequence: TGTGCCAGCAGCCCCCGAAGAGACAGGGTTTACGAGCAGTACTTC. The encoded protein is CASSPRRDRVYEQYF.

The J gene is TRBJ2-1, the V gene TRBV7-9; perhaps TRBD1 as D (5 bases). Germline CDR1 SEHNR, CDR2 FQNEAQ (reference sequence). This CDR3 spans 15 amino acids. Deletions cut 6 bases from V and 2 bases from J, with 14 bases between. The CDR3 region is CASSPGRGPYNEQFF. CDR3 bases: TGTGCCAGCAGTCCCGGAAGGGGCCCCTACAATGAGCAGTTCTTC.